This T cell receptor (beta chain) was identified during a study of cytomegalovirus exposure and HLA in healthy donors. PCR used 60 Vbeta primers and 13 Jbeta primers. The table came from immunoSEQ multiplex PCR; TCRdb's copy has only in-frame clones and leaves some out. The sample yields 150,000 or so clones, less than 90% seen once. Germline CDR1 and CDR2: KGHSH and LQKENI. CDR3 length equals 15 residues. V was clipped by 6 bases and J by 7 bases; unmatched bases: 11. The chain combines TRBV18 with TRBJ2-5; TRBD2 matches at 10 bases. The sequence derives from a man aged 30 to 45 in good health and CMV-seronegative. The sequencing sample was made of PBMCs. The DNA of the CDR3 is TGTGCCAGCTCCCCTCGGACTAGCGGTGGCGGGACCCAGTACTTC. It translates to CASSPRTSGGGTQYF.